This T cell receptor (beta chain) is from a study of shared clonotypes between healthy human individuals. Findings of the study overall: A limitation of the genetic and exposure-history diversity represented arose from few donors.

Assay used: immunoSEQ multiplex PCR; TCRdb lists only in-frame clones, some missing. This sample has 800,000 to 1,200,000 clones, with about 84% found just once. A CD45RA+ naive subset and a CD45RA-negative memory subset were split from CD4+ cells. A remark on this clone: The antigen remains unidentified.

Germline-derived CDR1 and CDR2 are MNHEY and SVGAGI. CDR3 size: 15 residues. Trimming removed 6 bases at V and 7 bases at J, with 19 bases between. Sample: memory CD4+ T cells from PBMCs. Subset in this sample: CD45RA-negative fraction. The sequence came from a man younger than 35 in good health. Some clones in this sample may be carry-over from other donors' samples. The chain carries TRBV6-5 and TRBJ1-3, with a tentative D call TRBD1 (5 bases). CDR3 region: CASRRTGARSNTIYF. As DNA, the CDR3 is TGTGCCAGCAGACGCACCGGGGCCAGATCCAACACCATATATTTT.